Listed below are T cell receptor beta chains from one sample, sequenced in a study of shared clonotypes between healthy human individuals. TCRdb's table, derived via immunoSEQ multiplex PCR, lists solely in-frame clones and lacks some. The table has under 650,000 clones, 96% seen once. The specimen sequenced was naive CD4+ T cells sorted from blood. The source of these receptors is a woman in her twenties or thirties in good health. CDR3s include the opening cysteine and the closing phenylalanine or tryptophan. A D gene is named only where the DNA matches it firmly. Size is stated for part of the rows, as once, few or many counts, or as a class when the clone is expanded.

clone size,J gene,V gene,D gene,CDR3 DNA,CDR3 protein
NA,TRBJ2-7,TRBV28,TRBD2,TGTGCCAGCAGTTTGGCGGGACTAGCGGGAGGGGTCACCTACGAGCAGTACTTC,CASSLAGLAGGVTYEQYF
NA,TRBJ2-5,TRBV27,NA,TGTGCCAGCAGTCCAGGCGGATTGGGGGCCCGAGAGACCCAGTACTTC,CASSPGGLGARETQYF
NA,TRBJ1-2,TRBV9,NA,TGTGCCAGCAGCGCGATGGGGACGGGGGCGGTTTTTGGCTATGGCTACACCTTC,CASSAMGTGAVFGYGYTF
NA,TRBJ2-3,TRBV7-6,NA,TGTGCCAGCAGTCCCCAGAGGGTACTTTACACAGATACGCAGTATTTT,CASSPQRVLYTDTQYF
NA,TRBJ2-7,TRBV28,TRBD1,TGTGCCAGCAGTTTATTAGCGGGGACAGGGGACAACGAGCAGTACTTC,CASSLLAGTGDNEQYF
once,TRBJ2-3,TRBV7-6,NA,TGTGCCAGCAGCTTAGCGGGTCCCACAGATACGCAGTATTTT,CASSLAGPTDTQYF
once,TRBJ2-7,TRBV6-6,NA,TGTGCCAGCAGTTACTCGGTCAACCAAGAGCAGTACTTC,CASSYSVNQEQYF
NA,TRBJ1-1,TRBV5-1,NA,TGCGCCAGCAGCTTGGTCCCGGGAAGGACTGAAGCTTTCTTT,CASSLVPGRTEAFF
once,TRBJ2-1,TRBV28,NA,TGTGCCAGCAGTAAGGGGTTCAATGAGCAGTTCTTC,CASSKGFNEQFF
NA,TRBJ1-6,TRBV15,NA,TGTGCCACCAGGATGGGGGGGTCCGCGACACCCCTCCACTTT,CATRMGGSATPLHF
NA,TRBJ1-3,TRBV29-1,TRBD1,TGCAGCGTGTCTTTAAGGGACAGGGCGCTTGGAAACACCATATATTTT,CSVSLRDRALGNTIYF
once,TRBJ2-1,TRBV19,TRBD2,TGTGCCAGTAGTATAGGTTCAGGTGGGCGGGGGAGCTCCTACAATGAGCAGTTCTTC,CASSIGSGGRGSSYNEQFF
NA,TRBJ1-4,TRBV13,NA,TGTGCCAGCAGCTTAGCCGCCAGGGCTGGAGGTGGTGAAAAACTGTTTTTT,CASSLAARAGGGEKLFF
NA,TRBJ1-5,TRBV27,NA,TGTGCCAGCATTGCTTATCGGGGGGTCGATAGCAATCAGCCCCAGCATTTT,CASIAYRGVDSNQPQHF
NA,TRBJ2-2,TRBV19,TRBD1,TGTGCCAGTAGGGCCTTTACAGGGGAGACCGGGGAGCTGTTTTTT,CASRAFTGETGELFF
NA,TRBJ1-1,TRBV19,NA,TGTGCCAGTAGTATACGACAGTTGAACACTGAAGCTTTCTTT,CASSIRQLNTEAFF
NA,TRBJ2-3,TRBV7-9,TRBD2,TGTGCCAGCAGCTTACTAGCGGTAGATACGCAGTATTTT,CASSLLAVDTQYF
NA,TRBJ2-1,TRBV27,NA,TGTGCCAGCAGTTTGGGCGGATACCCCCGTGAGCAGTTCTTC,CASSLGGYPREQFF
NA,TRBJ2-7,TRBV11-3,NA,TGTGCCAGCAGCCATCGGGACATTTCTTACGAGCAGTACTTC,CASSHRDISYEQYF
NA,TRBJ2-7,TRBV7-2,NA,TGTGCCAGCAGCTTCGATAGGGCTTATCTACGGGAGCAGTACTTC,CASSFDRAYLREQYF
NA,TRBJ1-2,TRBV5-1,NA,TGCGCCAGCACCCTTGAGGGGGGGACCAGCGGCTACACCTTC,CASTLEGGTSGYTF
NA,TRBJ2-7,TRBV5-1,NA,TGCGCCAGCAGCTTGACGGGCGAGCAGTACTTC,CASSLTGEQYF
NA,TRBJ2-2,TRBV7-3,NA,TGTGCCAGCAGCACACCTCCCGGGGAGCTGTTTTTT,CASSTPPGELFF
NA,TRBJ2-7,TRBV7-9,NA,TGTGCCAGCAGCTACCAGGGGGGAGGGCCCACCTACGAGCAGTACTTC,CASSYQGGGPTYEQYF
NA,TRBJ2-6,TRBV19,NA,TGTGCCAGTAGTATAAGGGCACCGGGAGCGGGCTTCACCTCTGGGGCCAACGTCCTGACTTTC,CASSIRAPGAGFTSGANVLTF
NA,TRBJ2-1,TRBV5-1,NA,TGCGCCAGCAGCTTGGTTCCTAGCGTCAAAGGATCCTCCTACAATGAGCAGTTCTTC,CASSLVPSVKGSSYNEQFF
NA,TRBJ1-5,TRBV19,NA,TGTGCCAGTAGTAACGTCAGTTTACGGGGCAAGAGAACAGGCAATCAGCCCCAGCATTTT,CASSNVSLRGKRTGNQPQHF
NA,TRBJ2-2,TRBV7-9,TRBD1,TGTGCCAGCAGCTTGACAGGGGTGCCCACCGGGGAGCTGTTTTTT,CASSLTGVPTGELFF
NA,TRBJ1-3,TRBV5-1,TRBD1,TGCGCCAGCAGCCCCGGTGGGACAGTCTCTGGAAACACCATATATTTT,CASSPGGTVSGNTIYF
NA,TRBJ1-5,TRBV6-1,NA,TGTGCCAGCAGTCGACAGGTCAGCAATCAGCCCCAGCATTTT,CASSRQVSNQPQHF
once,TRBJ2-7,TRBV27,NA,TGTGCCAGCAGTCCCCGGGCGCTAGCCGAGCCCTACGAGCAGTACTTC,CASSPRALAEPYEQYF
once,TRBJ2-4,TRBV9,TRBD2,TGTGCCAGCAGTGGGACTAGTTCCTACATTCAGTACTTC,CASSGTSSYIQYF
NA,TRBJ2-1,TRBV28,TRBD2,TGTGCCAGCAGTTCTCCTCTAGCGGGAGTCTACAATGAGCAGTTCTTC,CASSSPLAGVYNEQFF
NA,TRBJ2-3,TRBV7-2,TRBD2,TGTGCCAGCAGCCTGAGGACTAGCGGACAACCCAAAGATACGCAGTATTTT,CASSLRTSGQPKDTQYF
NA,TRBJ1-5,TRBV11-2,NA,TGTGCCAGCAGCTTAGTGGGCGGAAGCAATCAGCCCCAGCATTTT,CASSLVGGSNQPQHF
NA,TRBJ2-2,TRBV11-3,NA,TGTGCCAGCAGCTCCCCCCTAGATCAGGGCACCGGGGAGCTGTTTTTT,CASSSPLDQGTGELFF
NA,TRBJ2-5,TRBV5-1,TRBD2,TGCGCCAGCAGCACGCTAGCGGGAGGGTCGGAGACCCAGTACTTC,CASSTLAGGSETQYF
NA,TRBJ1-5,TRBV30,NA,TGTGCCTGGAGTGTACGGATTAATCAGCCCCAGCATTTT,CAWSVRINQPQHF
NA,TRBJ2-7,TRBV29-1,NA,TGCAGCGTTTCCGCGACAGGTCCCTACGAGCAGTACTTC,CSVSATGPYEQYF
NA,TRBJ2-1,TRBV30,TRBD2,TGTGCCTGGAGTAGACTAGCGGGGGTTTACAATGAGCAGTTCTTC,CAWSRLAGVYNEQFF
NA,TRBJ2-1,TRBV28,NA,TGTGCCAGCAGTTTATGGGTCCAGGCTCAGAGCTCTTCTTGGTTCTTC,CASSLWVQAQSSSWFF